This T cell receptor (beta chain) was sequenced in a study of Ad26.COV2.S vaccination and SARS-CoV-2 variants. The overall study: Within the COV1001 Ad26.COV2.S trial arm, the donor was enrolled. General study results and limits: Reports say spike-specific CD8+ and CD4+ T cell responses covered substantial breadth after vaccination. Participants in the vaccine arm had higher spike-specific TCR breadth; placebo recipients had lower.

The CDR3 runs to 14 residues. Germline V gene data show CDR1 as LGHDT and CDR2 as YNNKEL (reference sequence). With 4 bases removed from V and 4 bases from J, the gap between germline ends came to 10 bases. The repertoire was sequenced with immunoSEQ multiplex PCR; TCRdb's copy has only in-frame clones and lacks some. The profile covers about 440,000 clones, with around 88% appearing a single time and around 13% taken by the ten largest. About this clone itself: No antigen is known for it.

Treatment defined: around 19 received Ad26.COV2.S at low or high dose, single or two shots; 5 received placebo; per-sample allocation not given. The investigators took samples on day 63 after the first vaccine or placebo injection. The input for sequencing was peripheral blood, taken in a trial of Ad26.COV2.S vaccine versus placebo. The chain employs TRBV3-1 (or the pseudogene TRBV3-2) and TRBJ2-2, with a weak D call TRBD2 (6 bases). The source of this sequence is a person aged 18-60 years who received the Ad26.COV2.S COVID-19 vaccine or a placebo. The CDR3 protein is CASSPGTFTGELFF. The CDR3 DNA is TGTGCCAGCAGCCCTGGGACTTTCACCGGGGAGCTGTTTTTT.